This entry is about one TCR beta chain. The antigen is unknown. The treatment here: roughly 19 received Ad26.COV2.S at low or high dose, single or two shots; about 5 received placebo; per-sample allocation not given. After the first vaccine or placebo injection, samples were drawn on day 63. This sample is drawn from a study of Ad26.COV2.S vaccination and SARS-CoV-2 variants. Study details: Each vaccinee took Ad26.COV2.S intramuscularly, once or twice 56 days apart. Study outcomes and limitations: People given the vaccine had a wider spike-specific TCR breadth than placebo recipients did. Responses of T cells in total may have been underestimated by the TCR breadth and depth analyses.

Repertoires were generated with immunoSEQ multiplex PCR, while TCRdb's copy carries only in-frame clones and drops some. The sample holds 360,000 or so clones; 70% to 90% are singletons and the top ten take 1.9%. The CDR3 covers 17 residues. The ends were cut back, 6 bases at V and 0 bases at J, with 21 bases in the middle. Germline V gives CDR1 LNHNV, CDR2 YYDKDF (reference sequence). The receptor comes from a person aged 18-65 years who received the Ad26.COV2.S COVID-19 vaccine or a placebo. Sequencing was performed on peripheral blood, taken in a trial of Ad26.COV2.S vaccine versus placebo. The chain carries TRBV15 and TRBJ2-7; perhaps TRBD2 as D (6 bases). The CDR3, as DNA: TGTGCCACCAGTTTCCCCCCCGGGGACTCCCGCTCCTACGAGCAGTACTTC. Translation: CATSFPPGDSRSYEQYF.